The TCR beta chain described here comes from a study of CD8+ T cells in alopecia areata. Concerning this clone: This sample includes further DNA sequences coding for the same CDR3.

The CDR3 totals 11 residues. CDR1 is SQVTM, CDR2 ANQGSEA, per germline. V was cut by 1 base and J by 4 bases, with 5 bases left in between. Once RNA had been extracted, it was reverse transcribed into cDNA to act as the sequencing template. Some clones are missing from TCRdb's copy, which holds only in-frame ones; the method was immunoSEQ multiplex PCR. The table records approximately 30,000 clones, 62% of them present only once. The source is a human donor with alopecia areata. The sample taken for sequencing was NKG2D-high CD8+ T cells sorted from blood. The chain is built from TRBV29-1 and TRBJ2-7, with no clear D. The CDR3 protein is CSVEGLYEQYF. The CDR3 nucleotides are TGCAGCGTTGAAGGTTTATACGAGCAGTACTTC.